One sample yielded the 4 T cell receptor beta chains listed below, sequenced in a study of OX40 agonist ivuxolimab in advanced cancers. This table comes from immunoSEQ multiplex PCR, and its TCRdb copy is limited to in-frame clones, with some not included. The sample includes approximately 70,000 clones, roughly 81% seen only once; the top ten take about 1.6%. This material consisted of CD4+ or CD8+ T cells sorted from blood, taken in a trial of the OX40 agonist ivuxolimab. The receptors were sampled from an adult with an advanced solid tumor such as melanoma, head and neck, liver or kidney cancer.

This chain joins TRBV30 and TRBJ2-1; D call uncertain. This CDR3 has 11 residues. In germline, CDR1 is GTSNPN, CDR2 SVGIG (reference sequence). V was clipped by 0 bases and J by 10 bases, with 7 bases between them. The CDR3 here is CAWSVYTEQFF. For the CDR3, the DNA is TGTGCCTGGAGTGTATACACAGAGCAGTTCTTC.

Comments on this clone: At one boundary the junction diverges from the germline segment, which might be a read error. This chain connects TRBV7-7 to TRBJ2-2; D uncertain. The CDR3 covers 15 residues. Germline CDR1 and CDR2: SSHAT and FNYEAQ (reference sequence). The CDR3 coding sequence is TGTGCTAGCAGCCCATCGACAAGGGCCACCGGGGAGCTGTTTTTT. Amino acids: CASSPSTRATGELFF.

The chain recombines TRBV5-6 with TRBJ2-1, with 13 bases matching TRBD2. CDR1 is SGHDT and CDR2 is YYEEEE in the germline V gene. The CDR3 has 14 amino acids. The V segment lost 0 bases and the J segment 15 bases; nucleotides outside the gene matches: 6. The CDR3 loop is CASSLVTSGGAPFF. The CDR3 DNA is TGTGCCAGCAGCTTGGTTACTAGCGGGGGGGCTCCGTTCTTC.

The V call is TRBV18, the J call TRBJ2-1; D gene uncertain. This CDR3 region has 13 residues. The germline V gene has CDR1 KGHSH and CDR2 LQKENI. The ends were cut back, 0 bases at V and 4 bases at J, with 4 bases in the middle. CDR3 protein: CASSPPIYNEQFF. CDR3 nucleotide sequence: TGTGCCAGCTCACCACCAATATACAATGAGCAGTTCTTC.